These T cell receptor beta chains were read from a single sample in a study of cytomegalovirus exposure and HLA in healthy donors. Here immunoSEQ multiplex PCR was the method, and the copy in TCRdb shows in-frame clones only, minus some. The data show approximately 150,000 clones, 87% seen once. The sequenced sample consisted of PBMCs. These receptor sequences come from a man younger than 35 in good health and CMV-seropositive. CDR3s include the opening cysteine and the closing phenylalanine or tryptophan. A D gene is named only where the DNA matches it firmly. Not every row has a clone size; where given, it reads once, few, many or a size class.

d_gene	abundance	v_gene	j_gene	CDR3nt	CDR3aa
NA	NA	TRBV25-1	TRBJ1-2	TGTGCCAAAAAGCGGGAACCTCAGAACTATGGCTACACCTTC	CAKKREPQNYGYTF
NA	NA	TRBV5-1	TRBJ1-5	TGCGCCAGCAGCCCACGTGGAGGCAATCAGCCCCAGCATTTT	CASSPRGGNQPQHF
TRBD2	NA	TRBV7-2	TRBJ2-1	TGTGCCAGCAGCTTAACGGGTAGCGGGAATGAGCAGTTCTTC	CASSLTGSGNEQFF
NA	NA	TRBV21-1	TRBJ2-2	TGTGCCAGCATCAGGCCAGGGGTGGCCGGGGAGCTGTTTTTT	CASIRPGVAGELFF
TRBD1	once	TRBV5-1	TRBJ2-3	TGCGCCAGCAGCTTGCAACAGGGGGCTACAGATACGCAGTATTTT	CASSLQQGATDTQYF
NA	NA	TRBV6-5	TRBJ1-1	TGTGCCAGCAGTTATGAGGGGGCTGAAGCTTTCTTT	CASSYEGAEAFF
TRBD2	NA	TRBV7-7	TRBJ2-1	TGTGCCAGCGGGGCGGGAGGGCCGAACAATGAGCAGTTCTTC	CASGAGGPNNEQFF
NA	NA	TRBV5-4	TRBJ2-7	TGTGCCAGCAGCCGAGGAGTAAACGAGCAGTACTTC	CASSRGVNEQYF
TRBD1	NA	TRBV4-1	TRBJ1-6	TGCGCCAGCAGCCCCGAGCACGGGACAGGGTTTTCCTATAATTCACCCCTCCACTTT	CASSPEHGTGFSYNSPLHF
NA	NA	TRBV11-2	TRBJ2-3	TGTGCCAGCAGCGGAGGGACTTATGCTACGCAGTATTTT	CASSGGTYATQYF
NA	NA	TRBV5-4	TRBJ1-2	TGTGCCAGCAGCTTGGACAGCTATGGCTACACCTTC	CASSLDSYGYTF
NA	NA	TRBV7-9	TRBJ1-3	TGTGCCAGCAGCTTTGAGAGGAGACGTTCTGGAAACACCATATATTTT	CASSFERRRSGNTIYF
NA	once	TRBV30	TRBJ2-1	TGTGCTTGGAGTGTGCCGGGACTCAAGCAGTTCTTC	CAWSVPGLKQFF
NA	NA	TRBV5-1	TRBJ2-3	TGCGCCAGCAGCTTGGGAGCAAGTAATGCAGATACGCAGTATTTT	CASSLGASNADTQYF
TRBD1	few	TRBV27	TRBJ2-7	TGTGCCAGCAGTGTGGGGGACAGCTCCTACGAGCAGTACTTC	CASSVGDSSYEQYF
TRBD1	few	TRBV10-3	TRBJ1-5	TGTGCCATCAGCGAGACAGGGGGCAATCAGCCCCAGCATTTT	CAISETGGNQPQHF
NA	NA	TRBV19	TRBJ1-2	TGTGCCAGTAGTCGGCAATCTTATCGGGACTATGGCTACACCTTC	CASSRQSYRDYGYTF
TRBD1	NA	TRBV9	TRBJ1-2	TGTGCCAGCAGCGAACAAGGACAGGGGGCGGTCTATGGCTACACCTTC	CASSEQGQGAVYGYTF
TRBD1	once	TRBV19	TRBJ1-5	TGTGCCAGTAGTATCCGGGACAGCCACAATCAGCCCCAGCATTTT	CASSIRDSHNQPQHF
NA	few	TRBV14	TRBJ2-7	TGTGCCAGCAGCCACCAGACTATCTACGAGCAGTACTTC	CASSHQTIYEQYF